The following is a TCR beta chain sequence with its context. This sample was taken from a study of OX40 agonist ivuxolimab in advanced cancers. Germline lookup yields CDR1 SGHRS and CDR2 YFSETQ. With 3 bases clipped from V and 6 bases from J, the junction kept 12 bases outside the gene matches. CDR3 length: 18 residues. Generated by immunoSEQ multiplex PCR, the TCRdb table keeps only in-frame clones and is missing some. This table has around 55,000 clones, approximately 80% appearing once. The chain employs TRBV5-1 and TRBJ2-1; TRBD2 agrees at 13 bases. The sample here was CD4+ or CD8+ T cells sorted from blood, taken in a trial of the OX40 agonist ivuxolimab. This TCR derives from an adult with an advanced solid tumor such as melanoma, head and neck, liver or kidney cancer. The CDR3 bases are TGCGCCAGCAGCTCTCAACTAGCGGGAGGGCCCTCGGGCAATGAGCAGTTCTTC. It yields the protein CASSSQLAGGPSGNEQFF.